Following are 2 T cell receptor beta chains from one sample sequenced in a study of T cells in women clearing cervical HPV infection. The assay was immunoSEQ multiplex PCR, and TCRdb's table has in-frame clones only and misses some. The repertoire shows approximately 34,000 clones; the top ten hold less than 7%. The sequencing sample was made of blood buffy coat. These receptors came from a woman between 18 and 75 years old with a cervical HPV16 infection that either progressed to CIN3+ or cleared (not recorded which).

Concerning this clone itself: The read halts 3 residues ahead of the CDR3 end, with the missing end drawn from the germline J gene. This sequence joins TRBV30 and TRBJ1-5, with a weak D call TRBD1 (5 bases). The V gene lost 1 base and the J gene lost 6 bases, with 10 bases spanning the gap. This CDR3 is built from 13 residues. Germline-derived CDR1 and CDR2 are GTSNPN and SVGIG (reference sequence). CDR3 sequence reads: CAWSGQGGQPQHF. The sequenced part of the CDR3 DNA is TGTGCCTGGAGTGGGCAGGGAGGTCAGCCC.

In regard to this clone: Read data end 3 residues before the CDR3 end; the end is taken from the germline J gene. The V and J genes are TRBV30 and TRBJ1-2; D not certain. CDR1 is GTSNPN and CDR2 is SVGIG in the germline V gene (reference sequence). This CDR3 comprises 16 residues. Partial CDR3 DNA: TGTGCCTGGAGTCCCACTAGCCCATGGGGAGGATACGAC. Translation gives CAWSPTSPWGGYD. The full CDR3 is CAWSPTSPWGGYDYTF.